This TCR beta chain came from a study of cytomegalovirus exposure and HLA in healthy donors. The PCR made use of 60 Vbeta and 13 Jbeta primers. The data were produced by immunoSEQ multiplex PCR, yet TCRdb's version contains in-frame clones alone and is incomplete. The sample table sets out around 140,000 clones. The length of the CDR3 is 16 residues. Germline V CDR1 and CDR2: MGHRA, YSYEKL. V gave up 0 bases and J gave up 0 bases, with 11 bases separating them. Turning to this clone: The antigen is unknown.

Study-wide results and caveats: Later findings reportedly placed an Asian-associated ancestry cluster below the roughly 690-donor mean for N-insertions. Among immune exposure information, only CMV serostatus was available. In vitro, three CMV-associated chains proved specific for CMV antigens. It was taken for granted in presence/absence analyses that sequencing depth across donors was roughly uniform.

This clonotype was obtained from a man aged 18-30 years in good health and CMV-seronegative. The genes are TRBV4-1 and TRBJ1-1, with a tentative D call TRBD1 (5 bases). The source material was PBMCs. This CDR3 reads CASSQDLGALNTEAFF. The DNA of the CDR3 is TGCGCCAGCAGCCAAGATTTAGGGGCATTGAACACTGAAGCTTTCTTT.